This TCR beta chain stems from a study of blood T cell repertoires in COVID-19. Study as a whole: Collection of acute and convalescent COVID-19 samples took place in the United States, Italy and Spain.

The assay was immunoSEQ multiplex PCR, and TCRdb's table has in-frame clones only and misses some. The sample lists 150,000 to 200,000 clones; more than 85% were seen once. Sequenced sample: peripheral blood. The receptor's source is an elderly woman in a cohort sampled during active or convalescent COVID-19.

The CDR3 DNA reads as TGTGCCAGCAGCTGGACAGGCGCTGGGGCCAACGTCCTGACTTTC. This sequence encodes CASSWTGAGANVLTF. The V call is TRBV7-9, the J call TRBJ2-6; 7 bases map to TRBD1. Germline CDR1 reads SEHNR; CDR2 reads FQNEAQ (reference sequence). CDR3 size: 15 residues. Trimming took 4 bases from V and 2 from J; bases not matched to a gene: 2.